The rows below give T cell receptor beta chains drawn from one sample of a study of vaccination and CD4 T cells after COVID-19. Their specific antigens are unknown. TCRdb passed the PCR reads through MiXCR, listing each CDR3 protein once. The table shows approximately 9,500 distinct CDR3 sequences, with nearly 50% occurring only once. Sequencing used CD4+ T cells from blood, cultured in vitro. The receptors derive from a human donor in good health. Both conserved end residues are part of each CDR3. The order of the fields is CDR3 protein, CDR3 DNA, J gene, D gene, V gene, clone size. D genes are given only for firm matches. Clone size is stated in some rows and not others, as once, few, many or a class when expanded.

CDR3 protein: CSARAAAGQGVPNEQFF
CDR3 DNA: TGCAGTGCTAGAGCTGCTGCGGGTCAGGGGGTTCCCAATGAGCAGTTCTTC
J gene: TRBJ2-1
D gene: TRBD1
V gene: TRBV20-1
clone size: .

CDR3 protein: CASSFRGSAEAFF
CDR3 DNA: TGTGCCAGCAGTTTCAGGGGAAGTGCTGAAGCTTTCTTT
J gene: TRBJ1-1
D gene: .
V gene: TRBV6-5
clone size: .

CDR3 protein: CSARWSEAFF
CDR3 DNA: TGCAGTGCTAGATGGAGTGAAGCTTTCTTT
J gene: TRBJ1-1
D gene: .
V gene: TRBV20-1
clone size: .

CDR3 protein: CAISATSGGAVDTQYF
CDR3 DNA: TGTGCCATCAGTGCGACTAGCGGGGGGGCCGTAGATACGCAGTATTTT
J gene: TRBJ2-3
D gene: TRBD2
V gene: TRBV10-3
clone size: few

CDR3 protein: CASSPGRDGNTIYF
CDR3 DNA: TGTGCCAGCTCACCAGGCAGAGATGGAAACACCATATATTTT
J gene: TRBJ1-3
D gene: .
V gene: TRBV18
clone size: .

CDR3 protein: CSAHQLNTEAFF
CDR3 DNA: TGCAGCGCTCATCAGCTGAACACTGAAGCTTTCTTT
J gene: TRBJ1-1
D gene: .
V gene: TRBV29-1
clone size: .

CDR3 protein: CASSPLFAGDEETQYF
CDR3 DNA: TGCGCCAGCAGCCCCCTGTTCGCAGGGGATGAAGAGACCCAGTACTTC
J gene: TRBJ2-5
D gene: .
V gene: TRBV7-9
clone size: .

CDR3 protein: CSAQDRGLMSSGNTIYF
CDR3 DNA: TGCAGTGCCCAGGACAGGGGGTTGATGAGCTCTGGAAACACCATATATTTT
J gene: TRBJ1-3
D gene: TRBD1
V gene: TRBV20-1
clone size: .

CDR3 protein: CASRGQGAQPQHF
CDR3 DNA: TGTGCCAGCAGGGGACAGGGGGCCCAGCCCCAGCATTTT
J gene: TRBJ1-5
D gene: TRBD1
V gene: TRBV6-1
clone size: few

CDR3 protein: CASYRQGLPYSGANVLTF
CDR3 DNA: TGTGCCAGTTATCGACAGGGGCTCCCATACTCTGGGGCCAACGTCCTGACTTTC
J gene: TRBJ2-6
D gene: TRBD1
V gene: TRBV19
clone size: .

CDR3 protein: CASSPYGTVYEQYF
CDR3 DNA: TGTGCCAGCAGCCCGTACGGGACAGTCTACGAGCAGTACTTC
J gene: TRBJ2-7
D gene: TRBD1
V gene: TRBV11-2
clone size: .

CDR3 protein: CASTPNGRNTEAFF
CDR3 DNA: TGTGCCAGTACACCAAACGGGAGAAACACTGAAGCTTTCTTT
J gene: TRBJ1-1
D gene: .
V gene: TRBV19
clone size: few

CDR3 protein: CASSLGQGKSVETQYF
CDR3 DNA: TGTGCCAGCAGTTTGGGACAGGGGAAGAGCGTGGAGACCCAGTACTTC
J gene: TRBJ2-5
D gene: TRBD1
V gene: TRBV12-3/TRBV12-4
clone size: .

CDR3 protein: CSARSLTGGPAINQPQHF
CDR3 DNA: TGCAGTGCTAGATCCCTGACAGGGGGCCCCGCTATCAATCAGCCCCAGCATTTT
J gene: TRBJ1-5
D gene: TRBD1
V gene: TRBV20-1
clone size: .

CDR3 protein: CSARVPGLARDTQYF
CDR3 DNA: TGCAGTGCTAGAGTCCCGGGACTAGCTCGTGATACGCAGTATTTT
J gene: TRBJ2-3
D gene: TRBD2
V gene: TRBV20-1
clone size: few

CDR3 protein: CANQPPTPYNEQFF
CDR3 DNA: TGTGCCAATCAGCCTCCGACACCCTACAATGAGCAGTTCTTC
J gene: TRBJ2-1
D gene: .
V gene: TRBV12-3/TRBV12-4
clone size: .

CDR3 protein: CASSLSGRGLTGYEQYF
CDR3 DNA: TGCGCCAGCAGCTTGTCTGGTCGGGGGCTGACAGGGTACGAGCAGTACTTC
J gene: TRBJ2-7
D gene: .
V gene: TRBV5-1
clone size: .

CDR3 protein: CASSYRDRGNEQFF
CDR3 DNA: TGTGCCAGCAGTTACAGAGACAGGGGGAATGAGCAGTTCTTC
J gene: TRBJ2-1
D gene: TRBD1
V gene: TRBV6-5
clone size: .

CDR3 protein: CASSSPLRGYNEQFF
CDR3 DNA: TGCGCCAGCAGCTCACCGCTCCGGGGCTACAATGAGCAGTTCTTC
J gene: TRBJ2-1
D gene: .
V gene: TRBV5-1
clone size: .

CDR3 protein: CASSYHSTGGLSYNSPLHF
CDR3 DNA: TGTGCCAGCAGTTACCATAGCACAGGGGGCTTATCCTATAATTCACCCCTCCACTTT
J gene: TRBJ1-6
D gene: TRBD1
V gene: TRBV6-5
clone size: few

CDR3 protein: CASSYHRAGGISYNEQFF
CDR3 DNA: TGTGCCAGCAGTTACCATCGAGCGGGGGGCATCTCCTACAATGAGCAGTTCTTC
J gene: TRBJ2-1
D gene: TRBD2
V gene: TRBV6-2/TRBV6-3
clone size: .

CDR3 protein: CASSDSIGGTQYF
CDR3 DNA: TGTGCCAGCAGTGACTCGATTGGCGGTACCCAGTACTTC
J gene: TRBJ2-5
D gene: .
V gene: TRBV6-4
clone size: .